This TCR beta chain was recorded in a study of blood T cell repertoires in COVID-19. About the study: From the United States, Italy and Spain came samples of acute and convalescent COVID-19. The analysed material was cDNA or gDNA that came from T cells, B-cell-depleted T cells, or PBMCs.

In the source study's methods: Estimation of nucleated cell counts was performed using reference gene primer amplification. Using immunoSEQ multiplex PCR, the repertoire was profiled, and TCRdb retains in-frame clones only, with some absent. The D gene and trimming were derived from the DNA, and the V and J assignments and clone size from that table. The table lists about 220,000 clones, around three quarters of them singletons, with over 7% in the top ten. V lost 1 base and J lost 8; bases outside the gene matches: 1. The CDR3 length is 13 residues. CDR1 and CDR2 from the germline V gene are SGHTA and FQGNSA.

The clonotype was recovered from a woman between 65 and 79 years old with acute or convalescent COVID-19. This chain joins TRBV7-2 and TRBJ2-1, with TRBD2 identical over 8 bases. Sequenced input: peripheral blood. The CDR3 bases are TGTGCCAGCAGCTTAGGGGGACTAGATGAGCAGTTCTTC. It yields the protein CASSLGGLDEQFF.